The rows below give T cell receptor beta chains drawn from one sample of a study of OX40 agonist ivuxolimab in advanced cancers. The method was immunoSEQ multiplex PCR; TCRdb's version includes in-frame clones alone and lacks a portion of them. Of around 150,000 clones in the sample, around nine tenths were seen once. Here the sequenced sample was CD4+ or CD8+ T cells sorted from blood, taken in a trial of the OX40 agonist ivuxolimab. All receptors come from an adult with an advanced solid tumor such as melanoma, head and neck, liver or kidney cancer. Both conserved end residues are part of each CDR3. D genes are given only for firm matches. Clone size, where shown, is once, few, many, or a class for clones that have expanded.

v_gene	j_gene	abundance	d_gene	CDR3nt	CDR3aa
TRBV27	TRBJ2-2	NA	NA	TGTGCCAGCAGGGCGGGATACCGGAACACCGGGGAGCTGTTTTTT	CASRAGYRNTGELFF
TRBV6-5	TRBJ1-1	once	NA	TGTGCCAGCAGTTCCCGGACGGAATACACTGAAGCTTTCTTT	CASSSRTEYTEAFF
TRBV7-2	TRBJ2-3	NA	NA	TGTGCCAGCAGCTTGAGGGCTAGCACAGATACGCAGTATTTT	CASSLRASTDTQYF
TRBV7-3	TRBJ2-2	NA	TRBD2	TGTGCCAGCAGCTTAACAGGAGCGGGAGGTAACACCGGGGAGCTGTTTTTT	CASSLTGAGGNTGELFF
TRBV9	TRBJ1-4	once	NA	TGTGCCAGCAGCCCCGCCCAGGGGTGGGAAAAACTGTTTTTT	CASSPAQGWEKLFF
TRBV28	TRBJ1-1	few	NA	TGTGCCAGCACTTCATCACAGGGCACTGAAGCTTTCTTT	CASTSSQGTEAFF
TRBV6-1	TRBJ2-1	NA	TRBD2	TGTGCCAGCAGTGACGGGGGGAGCTCCTACAATGAGCAGTTCTTC	CASSDGGSSYNEQFF
TRBV5-5	TRBJ1-1	once	NA	TGTGCCAGCAGCTCGGACCAGAACACTGAAGCTTTCTTT	CASSSDQNTEAFF
TRBV18	TRBJ2-7	NA	NA	TGTGCCAGCTCACCCAAACTAGGCGAGCAGTACTTC	CASSPKLGEQYF
TRBV4-2	TRBJ1-3	NA	TRBD1	TGTGCCAGCAGCCAACGTTTGGGACAGGGGGGAAACACCATATATTTT	CASSQRLGQGGNTIYF
TRBV7-3	TRBJ2-7	NA	TRBD1	TGTGCCAGCAGTTCGGACAGGGGAAACGAGCAGTACTTC	CASSSDRGNEQYF
TRBV4-3	TRBJ1-2	NA	NA	TGCGCCAGCAGCCAAGAGCGGGACTATGGCTACACCTTC	CASSQERDYGYTF
TRBV28	TRBJ2-7	once	NA	TGTGCCAGCAGTTTACCCGTTACGAGCTCCTACGAGCAGTACTTC	CASSLPVTSSYEQYF
TRBV14	TRBJ1-5	few	TRBD1	TGTGCCAGCAGCCAAGAAGGGGGCAGTCAGCCCCAGCATTTT	CASSQEGGSQPQHF
TRBV18	TRBJ1-4	NA	NA	TGTGCCAGCTCACCATACGCTACAGGGAATGAAAAACTGTTTTTT	CASSPYATGNEKLFF
TRBV9	TRBJ2-1	few	NA	TGTGCCAGCAGCCCCCCGACGGGTCCGAGGCTTGGCTCCTACAATGAGCAGTTCTTC	CASSPPTGPRLGSYNEQFF
TRBV21-1	TRBJ1-2	NA	NA	TGTGCCAGCAGCAGACAGGTGTGGGACTTC	CASSRQVWDF